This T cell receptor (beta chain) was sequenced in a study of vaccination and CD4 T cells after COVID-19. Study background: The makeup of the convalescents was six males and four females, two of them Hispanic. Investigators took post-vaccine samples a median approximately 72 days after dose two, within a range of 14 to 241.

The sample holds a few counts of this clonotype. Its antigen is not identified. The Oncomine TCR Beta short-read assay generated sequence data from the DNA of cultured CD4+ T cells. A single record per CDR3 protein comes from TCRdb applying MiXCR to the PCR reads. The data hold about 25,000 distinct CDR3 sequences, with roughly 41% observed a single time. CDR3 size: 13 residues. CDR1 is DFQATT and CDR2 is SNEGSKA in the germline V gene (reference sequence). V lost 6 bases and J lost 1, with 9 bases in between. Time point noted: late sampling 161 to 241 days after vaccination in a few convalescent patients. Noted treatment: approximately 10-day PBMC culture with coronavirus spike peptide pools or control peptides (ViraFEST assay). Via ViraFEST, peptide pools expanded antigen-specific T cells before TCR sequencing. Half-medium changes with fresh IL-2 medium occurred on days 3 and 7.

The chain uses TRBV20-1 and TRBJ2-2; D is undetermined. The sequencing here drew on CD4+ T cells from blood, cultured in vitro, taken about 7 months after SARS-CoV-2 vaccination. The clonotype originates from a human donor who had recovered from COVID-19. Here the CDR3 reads CSAPTWNTGELFF. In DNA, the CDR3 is TGCAGTGCCCCGACTTGGAACACCGGGGAGCTGTTTTTT.